The T cell receptor (beta chain) under discussion was sequenced for a study of vaccination effects on CD4 cells after COVID-19. V gave up 4 bases and J gave up 6 bases, with 23 bases separating them. Germline CDR1 SGDLS, CDR2 YYNGEE. The CDR3 spans 18 residues. Points from the study as a whole: Few convalescent patients were included, and no early post-infection timepoints were sampled. The vaccine-induced clones of healthy vaccinees included only 1 of 255 that cross-reacted with common cold coronaviruses.

CD4+ T cells were isolated after less than 13 days of culture. The cohort was immunized with two doses of either the BNT162b2 or mRNA-1273 vaccine. Half of the medium was exchanged for IL-2 medium on both days 3 and 7. Some clones are missing from TCRdb's copy, which holds only in-frame ones; the method was immunoSEQ multiplex PCR. The sample has tens of thousands of clones, roughly 81% seen once; the top ten hold 2.2%. This clone occurred a few times. Its target is unknown. The source material was CD4+ T cells from PBMCs cultured without peptide, sampled after COVID-19 vaccination. The sequence was obtained from a human donor who received a COVID-19 vaccine. V usage is TRBV9 and J usage is TRBJ1-6; D gene ambiguous. CDR3 sequence: CASSTYPQAPSFNSPLHF. The CDR3 bases are TGTGCCAGCAGCACATACCCTCAGGCTCCTAGCTTTAATTCACCCCTCCACTTT.